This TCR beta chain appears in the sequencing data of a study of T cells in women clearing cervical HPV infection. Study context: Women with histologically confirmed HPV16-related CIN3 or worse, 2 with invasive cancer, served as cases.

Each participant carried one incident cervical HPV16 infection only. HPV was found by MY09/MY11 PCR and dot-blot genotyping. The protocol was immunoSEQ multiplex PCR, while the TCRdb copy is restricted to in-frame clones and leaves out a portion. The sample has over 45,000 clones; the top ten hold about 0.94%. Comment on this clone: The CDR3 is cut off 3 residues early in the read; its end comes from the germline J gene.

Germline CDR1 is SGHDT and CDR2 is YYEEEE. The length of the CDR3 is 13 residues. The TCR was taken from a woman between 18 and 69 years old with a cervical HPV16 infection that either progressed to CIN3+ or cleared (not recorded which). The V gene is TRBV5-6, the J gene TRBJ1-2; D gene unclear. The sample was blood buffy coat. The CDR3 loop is CASSAGRTYDYTF. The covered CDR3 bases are TGTGCCAGCAGCGCAGGTCGCACCTACGAC.